This entry is about one T cell receptor (beta chain). The target antigen is unknown. Germline V lookup: CDR1 SQVTM, CDR2 ANQGSEA. This CDR3 comprises 12 residues. J was trimmed by 12 bases and V by 7 bases; bases with no gene match: 7. These data originate in a study of cytomegalovirus exposure and HLA in healthy donors. Study results and limitations: The finding came from a later analysis; first-cohort TCR clusters tended to co-occur in the approximately 120 validation repertoires. The study listed 164 cytomegalovirus-associated TCR beta chains. The classifier, whose performance was assessed in both the original and validation cohorts, reportedly diagnosed cytomegalovirus status with high specificity and sensitivity. Most TCRs appeared rarely, but some public TCRs recurred in many donors.

Data came from immunoSEQ multiplex PCR; TCRdb stores just in-frame clones and leaves some out. The table records around 300,000 clones, approximately 90% of them present only once. The specimen was PBMCs. The chain links TRBV29-1 to TRBJ2-1; TRBD1 matches at 12 bases. The source is a woman in her twenties or thirties in good health and CMV-seropositive. Here the CDR3 DNA reads TGCAGCGCACCGGGACAGGGGGCAGGGCAGTTCTTC. It specifies CSAPGQGAGQFF.